This T cell receptor beta chain was recovered during a study of T-cell reconstitution after alpha-beta-depleted transplantation in children. Unique molecular identifiers were incorporated during preparation of the TCRbeta library. TCRdb reprocessed the PCR reads via MiXCR and lists one record per CDR3 protein. The data contain more than 450,000 distinct CDR3 sequences, 15% to 20% of them singletons. Source: PBMCs from the stem cell graft donor, taken from the stem cell graft. The receptor comes from a human donor who donated a stem cell graft to a child with acute lymphoblastic leukemia.

The DNA of the CDR3 is TGTGCCAGCAGCCATATGAGACAGGGGATTAATTCACCCCTCCACTTT. Encoded protein: CASSHMRQGINSPLHF. The chain joins TRBV7-8 to TRBJ1-6; 8 bases match TRBD1. Germline CDR1 is SGHVS and CDR2 is FQNEAQ. Trimming at V came to 5 bases and at J to 6 bases, leaving 9 bases not matched to a gene. CDR3 length: 16 amino acids.